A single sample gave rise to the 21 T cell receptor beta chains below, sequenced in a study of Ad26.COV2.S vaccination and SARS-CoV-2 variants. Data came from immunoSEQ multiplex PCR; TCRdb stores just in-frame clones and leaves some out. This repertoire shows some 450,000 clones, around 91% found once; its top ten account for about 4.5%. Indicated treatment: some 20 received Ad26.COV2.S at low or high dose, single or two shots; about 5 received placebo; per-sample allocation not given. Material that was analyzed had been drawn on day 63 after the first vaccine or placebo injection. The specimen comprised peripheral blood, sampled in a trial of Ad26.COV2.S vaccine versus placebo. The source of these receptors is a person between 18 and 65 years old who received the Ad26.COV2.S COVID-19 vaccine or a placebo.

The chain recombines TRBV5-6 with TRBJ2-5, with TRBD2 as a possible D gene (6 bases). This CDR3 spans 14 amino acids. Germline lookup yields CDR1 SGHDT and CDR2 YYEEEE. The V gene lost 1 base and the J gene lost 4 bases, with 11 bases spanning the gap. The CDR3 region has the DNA TGTGCCAGCAGCTTGCAGGGACTTTCAGAGACCCAGTACTTC. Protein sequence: CASSLQGLSETQYF.

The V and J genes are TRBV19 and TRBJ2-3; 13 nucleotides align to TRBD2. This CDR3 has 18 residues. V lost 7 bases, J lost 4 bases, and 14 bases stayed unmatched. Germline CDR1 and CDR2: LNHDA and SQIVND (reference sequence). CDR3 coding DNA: TGTGCCAGTACTCTGGGGGGGCGACTAGCGGGAGGCCCAGATACGCAGTATTTT. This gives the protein CASTLGGRLAGGPDTQYF.

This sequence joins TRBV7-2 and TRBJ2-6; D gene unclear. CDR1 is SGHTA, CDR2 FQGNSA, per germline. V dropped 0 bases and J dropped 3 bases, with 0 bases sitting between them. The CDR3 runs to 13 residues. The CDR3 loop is CASSLAGANVLTF. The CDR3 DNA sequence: TGTGCCAGCAGCTTAGCTGGGGCCAACGTCCTGACTTTC.

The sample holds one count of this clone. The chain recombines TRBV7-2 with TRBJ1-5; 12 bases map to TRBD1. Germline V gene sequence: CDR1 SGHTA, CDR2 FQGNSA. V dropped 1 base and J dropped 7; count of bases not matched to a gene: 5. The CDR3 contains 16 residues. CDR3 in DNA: TGTGCCAGCAGCTTAGGAGGGACAGGGGGCGGGCAGCCCCAGCATTTT. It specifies CASSLGGTGGGQPQHF.

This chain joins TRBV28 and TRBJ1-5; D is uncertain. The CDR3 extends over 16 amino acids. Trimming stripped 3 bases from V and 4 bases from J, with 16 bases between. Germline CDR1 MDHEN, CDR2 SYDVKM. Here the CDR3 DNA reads TGTGCCAGCAGTTTGGAGGCTGGCTTTTTGAATCAGCCCCAGCATTTT. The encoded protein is CASSLEAGFLNQPQHF.

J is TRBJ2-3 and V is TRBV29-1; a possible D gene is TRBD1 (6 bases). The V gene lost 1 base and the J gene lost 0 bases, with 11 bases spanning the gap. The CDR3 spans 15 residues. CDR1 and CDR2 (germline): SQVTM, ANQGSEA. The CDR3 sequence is CSVEGTDTSTDTQYF. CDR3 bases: TGCAGCGTTGAAGGGACAGATACTAGCACAGATACGCAGTATTTT.

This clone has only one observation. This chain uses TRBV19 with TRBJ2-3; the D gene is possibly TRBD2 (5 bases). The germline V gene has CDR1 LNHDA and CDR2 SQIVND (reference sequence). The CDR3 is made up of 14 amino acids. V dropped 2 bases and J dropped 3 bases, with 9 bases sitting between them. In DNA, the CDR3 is TGTGCCAGTAGTATATCGTGGGAGACAGATACGCAGTATTTT. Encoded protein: CASSISWETDTQYF.

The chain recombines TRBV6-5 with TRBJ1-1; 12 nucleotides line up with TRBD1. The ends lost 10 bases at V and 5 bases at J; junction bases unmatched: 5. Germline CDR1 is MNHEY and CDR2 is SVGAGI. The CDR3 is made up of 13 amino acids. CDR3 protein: CATEGQGATEAFF. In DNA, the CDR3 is TGTGCCACCGAGGGACAGGGGGCTACTGAAGCTTTCTTT.

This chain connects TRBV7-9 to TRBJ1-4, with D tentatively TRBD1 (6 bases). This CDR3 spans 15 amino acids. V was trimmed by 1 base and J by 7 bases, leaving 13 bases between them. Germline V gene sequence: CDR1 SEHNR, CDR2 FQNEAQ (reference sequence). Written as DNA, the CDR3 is TGTGCCAGCAGCTTAGTGGTGGGGGGCGGTGAAAAACTGTTTTTT. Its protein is CASSLVVGGGEKLFF.

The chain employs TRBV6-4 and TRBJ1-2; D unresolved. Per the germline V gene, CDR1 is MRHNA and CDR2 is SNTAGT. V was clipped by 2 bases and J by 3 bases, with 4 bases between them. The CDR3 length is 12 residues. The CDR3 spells CASSDPDYGYTF. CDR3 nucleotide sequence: TGTGCCAGCAGTGACCCGGACTATGGCTACACCTTC.

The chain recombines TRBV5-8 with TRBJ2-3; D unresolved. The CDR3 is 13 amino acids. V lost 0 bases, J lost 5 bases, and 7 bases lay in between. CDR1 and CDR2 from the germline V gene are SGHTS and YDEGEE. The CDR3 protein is CASSLGSLDTQYF. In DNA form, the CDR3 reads TGTGCCAGCAGCTTGGGGTCCTTAGATACGCAGTATTTT.

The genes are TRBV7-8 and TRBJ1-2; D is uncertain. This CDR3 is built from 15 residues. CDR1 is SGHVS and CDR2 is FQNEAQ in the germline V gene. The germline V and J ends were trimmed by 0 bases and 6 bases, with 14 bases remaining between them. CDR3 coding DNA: TGTGCCAGCAGCTTAGCGCGGCAGGCTCTGGATGGCTACACCTTC. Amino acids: CASSLARQALDGYTF.

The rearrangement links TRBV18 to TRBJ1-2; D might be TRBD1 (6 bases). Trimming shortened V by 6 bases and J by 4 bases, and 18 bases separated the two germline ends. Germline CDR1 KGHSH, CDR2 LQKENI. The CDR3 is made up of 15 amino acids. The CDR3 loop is CASSPLNREVYGYTF. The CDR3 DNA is TGTGCCAGCTCCCCCTTGAACAGGGAAGTCTATGGCTACACCTTC.

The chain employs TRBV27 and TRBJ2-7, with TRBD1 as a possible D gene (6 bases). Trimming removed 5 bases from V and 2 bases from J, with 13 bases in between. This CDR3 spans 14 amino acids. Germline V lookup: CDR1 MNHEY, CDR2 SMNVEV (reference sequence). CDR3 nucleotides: TGTGCCAGCAGTAAAGGACAGATCACCTACGAGCAGTACTTC. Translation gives CASSKGQITYEQYF.

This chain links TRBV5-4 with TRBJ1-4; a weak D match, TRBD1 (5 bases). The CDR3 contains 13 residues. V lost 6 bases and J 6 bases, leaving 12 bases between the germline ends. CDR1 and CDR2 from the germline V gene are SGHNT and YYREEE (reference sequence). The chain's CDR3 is CASIRVGDEKLFF. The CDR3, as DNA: TGTGCCAGCATCAGGGTTGGGGATGAAAAACTGTTTTTT.

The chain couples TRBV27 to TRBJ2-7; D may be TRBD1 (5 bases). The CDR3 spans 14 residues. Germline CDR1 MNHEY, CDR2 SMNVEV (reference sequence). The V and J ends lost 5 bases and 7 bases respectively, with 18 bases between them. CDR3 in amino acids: CASSPQWGVEEQYF. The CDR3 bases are TGTGCCAGCAGTCCCCAGTGGGGCGTGGAGGAGCAGTACTTC.

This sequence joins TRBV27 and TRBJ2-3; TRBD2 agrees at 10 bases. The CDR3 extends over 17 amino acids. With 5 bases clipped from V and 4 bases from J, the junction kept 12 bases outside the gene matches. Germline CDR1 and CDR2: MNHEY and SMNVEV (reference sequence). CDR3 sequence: CASSPPQSGRDADTQYF. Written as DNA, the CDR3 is TGTGCCAGCAGTCCGCCTCAAAGCGGGAGGGATGCAGATACGCAGTATTTT.

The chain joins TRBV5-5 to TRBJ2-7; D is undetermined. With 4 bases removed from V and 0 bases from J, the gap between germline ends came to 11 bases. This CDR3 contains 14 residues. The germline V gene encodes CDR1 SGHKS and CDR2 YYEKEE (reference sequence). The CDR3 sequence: CASSHDRASYEQYF. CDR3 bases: TGTGCCAGCAGCCATGATAGGGCCTCCTACGAGCAGTACTTC.

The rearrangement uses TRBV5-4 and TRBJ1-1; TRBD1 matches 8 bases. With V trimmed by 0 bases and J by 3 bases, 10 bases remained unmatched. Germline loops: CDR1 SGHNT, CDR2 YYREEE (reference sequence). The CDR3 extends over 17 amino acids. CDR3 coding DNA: TGTGCCAGCAGCTTGGACCGACAGGGGTCTGGGGACACTGAAGCTTTCTTT. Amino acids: CASSLDRQGSGDTEAFF. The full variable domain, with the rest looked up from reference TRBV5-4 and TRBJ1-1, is ETGVTQSPTHLIKTRGQQVTLRCSSQSGHNTVSWYQQALGQGPQFIFQYYREEENGRGNFPPRFSGLQFPNYSSELNVNALELDDSALYLCASSLDRQGSGDTEAFFGQGTRLTVV.

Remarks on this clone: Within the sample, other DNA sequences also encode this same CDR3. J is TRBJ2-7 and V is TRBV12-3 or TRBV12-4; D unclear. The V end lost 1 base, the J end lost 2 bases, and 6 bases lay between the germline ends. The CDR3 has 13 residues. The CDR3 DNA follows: TGTGCCAGCAGTTTAGGCAGAGCCTACGAGCAGTACTTC. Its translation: CASSLGRAYEQYF.

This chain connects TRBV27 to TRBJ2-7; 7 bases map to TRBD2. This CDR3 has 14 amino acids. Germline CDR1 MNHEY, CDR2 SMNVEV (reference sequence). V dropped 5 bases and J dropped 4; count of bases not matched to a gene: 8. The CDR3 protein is CASSPKRGGYEQYF. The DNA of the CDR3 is TGTGCCAGCAGTCCGAAGCGGGGCGGATACGAGCAGTACTTC.